The source of this TCR beta chain is a study of post-analysis software for immune sequencing data. Across the whole study: Patients had relapsing-remitting, secondary progressive or progressive-relapsing multiple sclerosis; some lacked subtype. Overall study findings and caveats: Included in a set of five TRBV segments more frequent in patients than controls were TRBV5-6, TRBV5-1 and TRBV20-1. Significantly decreased normalized Chao1 diversity was recorded for multiple sclerosis patients relative to controls.

Germline values: CDR1 SGHKS, CDR2 YYEKEE (reference sequence). The CDR3 runs to 16 residues. V trimming: 1 base; J trimming: 0 bases; junction bases outside the gene matches: 6. This clonotype has just a few counts. Antigen specificity is unknown. Unique molecular identifiers were present in the TCR beta cDNA libraries. Once about 0.85 to 11 million T cells were used, about half a million cDNA molecules resulted. One entry per CDR3 protein results from TCRdb running MiXCR on the PCR reads. The data hold roughly 430,000 distinct CDR3 sequences, with over 30% observed a single time. The source is a girl aged 2-15 years with multiple sclerosis. Sequencing was carried out using blood. This chain connects TRBV5-5 to TRBJ2-7; 8 nucleotides agree with TRBD2. As DNA, the CDR3 is TGTGCCAGCAGCTTGTTACAGCGGGGGCTCTCCTACGAGCAGTACTTC. Encoded protein: CASSLLQRGLSYEQYF.